Shown below are 8 T cell receptor beta chains from a single sample sequenced in a study of T cells in Graves' hyperthyroidism and ophthalmopathy. The CDR3 regions of TCR beta were amplified from RNA transcripts. The primer set for the first-round RT-PCR of the TCR CDR3 was HTBI. Each CDR3 protein gets one entry after TCRdb re-called the multiplex PCR reads with MiXCR. The sample gives 730,000 or so distinct CDR3 sequences, over 15% of which show up once; approximately 15% is in the top ten. Source material: blood. These receptors all come from a woman aged 50 to 60 with Graves' hyperthyroidism that later progressed to Graves' ophthalmopathy.

This clonotype occurred many times. The chain uses TRBV7-8 and TRBJ2-1, with 12 bases aligning to TRBD2. The ends lost 5 bases at V and 7 bases at J; junction bases unmatched: 3. The CDR3 is 14 residues long. The V gene's germline CDR1 is SGHVS and CDR2 FQNEAQ. The CDR3 here is CASSRTSGANEQFF. The CDR3, as DNA: TGTGCCAGCAGCAGGACTAGCGGGGCTAATGAGCAGTTCTTC. The full variable domain, with the rest looked up from reference TRBV7-8 and TRBJ2-1, is GAGVSQSPRYKVAKRGQDVALRCDPISGHVSLFWYQQALGQGPEFLTYFQNEAQLDKSGLPSDRFFAERPEGSVSTLKIQRTQQEDSAVYLCASSRTSGANEQFFGPGTRLTVL.

This clonotype was detected ten times or more. The genes are TRBV10-3 and TRBJ2-1; D assignment may be TRBD1 or TRBD2 (5 bases each). Looked up from germline, CDR1 is ENHRY and CDR2 is SYGVKD. This CDR3 has 16 residues. V lost 3 bases to trimming and J lost 0 bases, with 12 bases between them. CDR3 in amino acids: CAISEMWDGSYNEQFF. DNA of the CDR3: TGTGCCATCAGTGAAATGTGGGACGGCTCCTACAATGAGCAGTTCTTC.

The chain uses TRBV7-2 and TRBJ2-5, with unresolved D. The CDR3 totals 16 residues. V was trimmed by 2 bases and J by 2 bases, leaving 15 bases between them. Per germline, CDR1 SGHTA and CDR2 FQGNSA. Here the CDR3 DNA reads TGTGCCAGCAGCTTAATGGTCCTGACAAGTCAAGAGACCCAGTACTTC. The encoded protein is CASSLMVLTSQETQYF.

This clonotype was seen a few times. The chain uses TRBV3-1 and TRBJ1-3, with D maybe TRBD1 (6 bases). There are 16 residues in the CDR3. The V and J ends lost 4 bases and 2 bases respectively, with 15 bases between them. CDR1 is LGHDT and CDR2 is YNNKEL in the germline V gene (reference sequence). CDR3 sequence reads: CASSPTPGHTGNTIYF. The CDR3 bases are TGTGCCAGCAGCCCAACTCCGGGACACACTGGAAACACCATATATTTT.

V usage is TRBV6-1 and J usage is TRBJ1-3; possibly TRBD1 for D (6 bases). V was pared by 7 bases and J by 8 bases, with 18 bases between. The CDR3 covers 14 residues. The V gene's germline CDR1 is MNHNS and CDR2 SASEGT. This CDR3 is CASTQRGGFDTIYF. CDR3 coding DNA: TGTGCCAGCACCCAAAGGGGGGGATTTGACACCATATATTTT.

The chain has TRBV10-2 and TRBJ2-7; perhaps TRBD2 as D (5 bases). This CDR3 has 11 residues. Germline CDR1 and CDR2: WSHSY and SAAADI. Trimming took off 7 bases at V and 5 bases at J, with 9 bases between the two ends. CDR3 protein: CASTPGNEQYF. The CDR3 DNA reads TGCGCCAGCACCCCCGGGAACGAGCAGTACTTC.

This chain connects TRBV3-1 to TRBJ2-5, with D tentatively TRBD1 (6 bases). Trimming stripped 4 bases from V and 5 bases from J, with 14 bases between. This CDR3 has 14 amino acids. Germline-derived CDR1 and CDR2 are LGHDT and YNNKEL (reference sequence). CDR3 nucleotide sequence: TGTGCCAGCAGCCGGACAGAAAAGCGGGAGACCCAGTACTTC. Translating gives CASSRTEKRETQYF.

This clonotype was counted ten times or more. The CDR3: CASSRDSAGEQTQYF. CDR3 nucleotides: TGTGCCAGCAGTCGTGACTCAGCGGGGGAACAGACCCAGTACTTC. This chain links TRBV3-1 with TRBJ2-5, with 8 nucleotides matching TRBD2. Germline values: CDR1 LGHDT, CDR2 YNNKEL (reference sequence). V trimming: 6 bases; J trimming: 6 bases; junction bases outside the gene matches: 12. There are 15 residues in the CDR3.